A selection of T cell receptor beta chains follows, all from one sample in a study of Graves' ophthalmopathy and Graves' hyperthyroidism. Each CDR3 protein is one row after TCRdb ran MiXCR on the multiplex PCR reads. The sample lists some 750,000 distinct CDR3 sequences; around 40% were seen once. Sequencing was done on a sample of peripheral blood. Receptors originate from an adult man with Graves' ophthalmopathy. CDR3s include the opening cysteine and the closing phenylalanine or tryptophan. Fields, in order: V gene, D gene, J gene, clone size, CDR3 DNA, CDR3 protein. A D gene is named only where the DNA matches it firmly. Clone size is not always given. Where it is, it says once, few, many or a class for expanded clones.

V gene: TRBV29-1; D gene: NA; J gene: TRBJ2-7; clone size: many; CDR3 DNA: TGCAGCGTTGAAAAGGGGTTGACCTACGAGCAGTACTTC; CDR3 protein: CSVEKGLTYEQYF
V gene: TRBV7-3; D gene: NA; J gene: TRBJ2-3; clone size: NA; CDR3 DNA: TGTGCCAGCAGCCCCCGAGGCAGGAGCACAGATACGCAGTATTTT; CDR3 protein: CASSPRGRSTDTQYF
V gene: TRBV6-6; D gene: NA; J gene: TRBJ1-4; clone size: few; CDR3 DNA: TGTGCCAGCAGTTACTCGGCGACTCCGGGTGAAAAACTGTTTTTT; CDR3 protein: CASSYSATPGEKLFF
V gene: TRBV10-3; D gene: NA; J gene: TRBJ1-5; clone size: NA; CDR3 DNA: TGTGCCCTCGGGTCCGTAGATCAGCCCCAGCATTTT; CDR3 protein: CALGSVDQPQHF
V gene: TRBV15; D gene: NA; J gene: TRBJ2-7; clone size: many; CDR3 DNA: TGTGCCACCAGCAGAGATTGGAGCGAGCAGTACTTC; CDR3 protein: CATSRDWSEQYF
V gene: TRBV5-5; D gene: NA; J gene: TRBJ2-7; clone size: few; CDR3 DNA: TGTGCCAGCAGCGTGGTGGGATACGAGCAGTACTTC; CDR3 protein: CASSVVGYEQYF
V gene: TRBV2; D gene: NA; J gene: TRBJ1-2; clone size: few; CDR3 DNA: NA; CDR3 protein: CASSSSDRGREGYTF
V gene: TRBV7-9; D gene: NA; J gene: TRBJ1-5; clone size: NA; CDR3 DNA: TGTGCCAGCAGTCCCACTGGGATGAGTCAGCCCCAGCATTTT; CDR3 protein: CASSPTGMSQPQHF
V gene: TRBV7-9; D gene: TRBD1; J gene: TRBJ1-2; clone size: NA; CDR3 DNA: TGTGCCAGCAGCCCCTCCGGGACAGGGGGGAGGGAGCAGCTCTATGGCTACACCTTC; CDR3 protein: CASSPSGTGGREQLYGYTF
V gene: TRBV7-2; D gene: NA; J gene: TRBJ2-7; clone size: NA; CDR3 DNA: TGTGCCAGCAGCGCCAACCACGGCTACGAGCAGTACTTC; CDR3 protein: CASSANHGYEQYF
V gene: TRBV2; D gene: NA; J gene: TRBJ1-2; clone size: many; CDR3 DNA: TGTGCCAGCACCCTGCAAAACAGGGACGGCTACACCTTC; CDR3 protein: CASTLQNRDGYTF
V gene: TRBV29-1; D gene: NA; J gene: TRBJ1-1; clone size: NA; CDR3 DNA: TGCAGCGTTATGGACGGAAAAAAAGCTTTCTTT; CDR3 protein: CSVMDGKKAFF
V gene: TRBV5-1; D gene: NA; J gene: TRBJ1-5; clone size: many; CDR3 DNA: TGCGCCAGCAGCTTAGACGCCGCAGGCAATCAGCCCCAGCATTTT; CDR3 protein: CASSLDAAGNQPQHF